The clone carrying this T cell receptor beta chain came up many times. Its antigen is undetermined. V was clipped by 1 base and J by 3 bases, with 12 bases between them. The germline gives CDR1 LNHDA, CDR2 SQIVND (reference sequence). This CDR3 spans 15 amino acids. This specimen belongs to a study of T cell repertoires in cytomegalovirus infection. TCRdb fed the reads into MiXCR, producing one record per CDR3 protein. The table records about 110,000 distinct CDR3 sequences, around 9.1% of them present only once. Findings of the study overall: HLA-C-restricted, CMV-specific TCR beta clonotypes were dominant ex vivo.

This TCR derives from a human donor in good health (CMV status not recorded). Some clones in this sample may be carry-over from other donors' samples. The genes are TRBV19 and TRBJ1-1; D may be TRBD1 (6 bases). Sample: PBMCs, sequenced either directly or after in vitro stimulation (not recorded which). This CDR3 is CASSIGPGVDTEAFF. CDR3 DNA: TGTGCCAGTAGTATAGGTCCAGGGGTGGACACTGAAGCTTTCTTT.